A single sample is the source of the 31 T cell receptor beta chains below, sequenced in a study of blood T cell repertoires in COVID-19. Clones were sequenced by immunoSEQ multiplex PCR, and TCRdb holds only the in-frame ones, with some missing. The top ten hold roughly 41% of the sample, which has fewer than 75,000 clones, 82% seen once. Sequenced input: peripheral blood. These receptors originate from a human donor in a cohort sampled during active COVID-19.

The CDR3 loop reads CASSPGWGPPEAFF. CDR3 sequence (DNA): TGTGCCAGCAGTCCAGGGTGGGGCCCCCCTGAAGCTTTCTTT. The chain links TRBV28 to TRBJ1-1, with D maybe TRBD1 (5 bases). V was cut by 5 bases and J by 6 bases, with 16 bases left in between. This CDR3 comprises 14 residues. Germline lookup yields CDR1 MDHEN and CDR2 SYDVKM.

This chain connects TRBV7-2 to TRBJ1-3; D gene unclear. V was clipped by 3 bases and J by 2 bases, with 17 bases between them. CDR3 length: 17 residues. Germline V gives CDR1 SGHTA, CDR2 FQGNSA. In DNA form, the CDR3 reads TGTGCCAGCAGCTTCGGAGGACCGGTGAACGCTGGAAACACCATATATTTT. Encoded protein: CASSFGGPVNAGNTIYF.

This chain joins TRBV7-2 and TRBJ2-6; the D gene is possibly TRBD1 (5 bases). V shed 5 bases and J shed 3 bases, with 11 bases lying between them. This CDR3 is built from 15 residues. Per the germline V gene, CDR1 is SGHTA and CDR2 is FQGNSA. CDR3 DNA sequence: TGTGCCAGCAGCCCCAGGGCTCATGGGGCCAACGTCCTGACTTTC. This codes for CASSPRAHGANVLTF.

The genes are TRBV2 and TRBJ1-4, with 7 bases matching TRBD1. V was clipped by 5 bases and J by 3 bases; unmatched bases: 6. The CDR3 runs to 15 residues. CDR1 and CDR2 from the germline V gene are SNHLY and FYNNEI. The CDR3 region is CASSQQGIANEKLFF. DNA for the CDR3: TGTGCCAGCAGTCAACAGGGGATAGCTAATGAAAAACTGTTTTTT.

This chain joins TRBV6-1 and TRBJ2-3; TRBD2 matches at 8 bases. The CDR3 length is 17 residues. The V and J ends lost 4 bases and 4 bases, in that order; junction bases with no gene match: 13. Germline CDR1 MNHNS, CDR2 SASEGT. The CDR3 is CASSAHGRGAPADTQYF. The CDR3 DNA follows: TGTGCCAGCAGTGCCCACGGGAGGGGGGCCCCGGCAGATACGCAGTATTTT.

The chain uses TRBV30 and TRBJ1-1; tentative D call: TRBD1 (5 bases). Germline-derived CDR1 and CDR2 are GTSNPN and SVGIG (reference sequence). Trimming shortened V by 0 bases and J by 5 bases, and 10 bases separated the two germline ends. This CDR3 region has 13 residues. The CDR3 region is CAWSVQAVTEAFF. The CDR3 DNA follows: TGTGCCTGGAGTGTACAGGCAGTAACTGAAGCTTTCTTT.

The rearrangement uses TRBV7-3 and TRBJ2-5, with TRBD2 matching over 9 bases. V dropped 5 bases and J dropped 1; count of bases not matched to a gene: 8. The CDR3 spans 16 residues. Germline loops: CDR1 SGHTA, CDR2 FQGTGA. The CDR3 protein is CASSQGVRGGQETQYF. The CDR3 nucleotides are TGTGCCAGCAGCCAGGGGGTGCGGGGGGGCCAAGAGACCCAGTACTTC.

The DNA of the CDR3 is TGTGCCAGCAGCTTGTTGACTAGCGCCTACAATGAGCAGTTCTTC. Its translation is CASSLLTSAYNEQFF. This rearrangement joins TRBV7-9 to TRBJ2-1; 8 bases map to TRBD2. Germline trimming cut 3 bases from V and 2 bases from J; bases unmatched to any gene: 3. Germline-derived CDR1 and CDR2 are SEHNR and FQNEAQ (reference sequence). This CDR3 comprises 15 residues.

This sequence joins TRBV27 and TRBJ2-3, with 10 bases matching TRBD2. The J segment lost 0 bases and the V segment lost 6 bases, leaving 9 bases of the junction unmatched. The germline V gene encodes CDR1 MNHEY and CDR2 SMNVEV (reference sequence). The CDR3 spans 17 residues. The CDR3 spells CASRLAGRLTSTDTQYF. DNA for the CDR3: TGTGCCAGCAGACTAGCGGGGAGATTAACTAGCACAGATACGCAGTATTTT.

The chain employs TRBV19 and TRBJ2-5; tentative D call: TRBD2 (6 bases). In germline, CDR1 is LNHDA, CDR2 SQIVND (reference sequence). The CDR3 runs to 12 residues. V was shortened by 2 bases and J by 5 bases, with 6 bases between the two germline ends. CDR3 loop: CASSIRGETQYF. The CDR3 DNA reads as TGTGCCAGTAGTATACGGGGGGAGACCCAGTACTTC.

The sample holds many counts of this clone. This sequence joins TRBV4-2 and TRBJ1-2; the match to TRBD1 covers 8 bases. The CDR3 consists of 13 residues. Germline lookup yields CDR1 LGHNA and CDR2 YNFKEQ. The V segment lost 1 base and the J segment 8 bases; nucleotides outside the gene matches: 3. The DNA of the CDR3 is TGTGCCAGCAGCCAAGGGACAGGGTTCGGCTACACCTTC. The encoded protein is CASSQGTGFGYTF.

This chain connects TRBV7-2 to TRBJ2-5, with a tentative D call TRBD2 (6 bases). Germline V gene lookup returns CDR1 SGHTA and CDR2 FQGNSA. CDR3 length equals 13 residues. With 3 bases removed from V and 5 bases from J, the gap between germline ends came to 10 bases. The chain's CDR3 is CASSFGGRETQYF. The CDR3 region has the DNA TGTGCCAGCAGCTTCGGGGGACGGGAGACCCAGTACTTC.

A few counts support this clone. The chain recombines TRBV10-2 with TRBJ1-2, with 9 bases fitting TRBD1. This CDR3 region has 14 residues. From germline, CDR1 is WSHSY and CDR2 SAAADI. After removal of 6 bases from V and 8 bases from J, the junction contained 10 bases not matched to a gene. The CDR3 sequence: CASRTGQGRGGYTF. The CDR3 DNA follows: TGCGCCAGCAGAACGGGACAGGGTAGAGGGGGCTACACCTTC.

The chain combines TRBV7-9 with TRBJ1-6; D unresolved. Germline loops: CDR1 SEHNR, CDR2 FQNEAQ (reference sequence). V was pared by 1 base and J by 7 bases, with 11 bases between. This CDR3 region has 15 residues. The CDR3 here is CASSLDGLGNSPLHF. The CDR3 DNA sequence: TGTGCCAGCAGCTTAGATGGACTAGGGAATTCACCCCTCCACTTT.

The table lists this clone with many counts. DNA of the CDR3: TGTGCCAGCAGTGAAGCTCTTGCTAGCGGGGGAGGCACAGATACGCAGTATTTT. As protein: CASSEALASGGGTDTQYF. This chain connects TRBV6-1 to TRBJ2-3, with 10 bases matching TRBD2. In germline, CDR1 is MNHNS, CDR2 SASEGT. CDR3 length: 18 amino acids. The J segment lost 1 base and the V segment lost 0 bases, leaving 7 bases of the junction unmatched.

The chain has TRBV28 and TRBJ1-4, with D possibly TRBD1 on 6 matching bases. The CDR3 spans 14 residues. Trimming pared 4 bases from V and 2 bases from J, leaving 8 bases between. Germline CDR1 MDHEN, CDR2 SYDVKM. The CDR3: CASSSGATNEKLFF. The CDR3 DNA reads as TGTGCCAGCAGTTCAGGGGCGACTAATGAAAAACTGTTTTTT. Looking up the rest from reference TRBV28 and TRBJ1-4 gives the full variable domain: DVKVTQSSRYLVKRTGEKVFLECVQDMDHENMFWYRQDPGLGLRLIYFSYDVKMKEKGDIPEGYSVSREKKERFSLILESASTNQTSMYLCASSSGATNEKLFFGSGTQLSVL.

This chain joins TRBV4-2 and TRBJ2-7, with 8 nucleotides matching TRBD1. Unmatched junction bases numbered 6, after V lost 0 bases and J lost 5 bases. Per germline, CDR1 LGHNA and CDR2 YNFKEQ. The CDR3 is made up of 15 amino acids. CDR3 sequence reads: CASSQDARGPNEQYF. The CDR3 DNA follows: TGTGCCAGCAGCCAAGATGCCAGGGGGCCCAACGAGCAGTACTTC.

The CDR3 sequence is CASSQVGSGDEAFF. The CDR3, as DNA: TGCGCCAGCAGCCAAGTTGGGAGCGGGGATGAAGCTTTCTTT. The J gene is TRBJ1-1, the V gene TRBV4-3; no firm D call. Trimming removed 1 base from V and 7 bases from J, with 13 bases in between. The CDR3 length is 14 residues. Per the germline V gene, CDR1 is LGHNA and CDR2 is YSLEER.

The V call is TRBV19, the J call TRBJ1-4; D remains unclear. Germline V gives CDR1 LNHDA, CDR2 SQIVND (reference sequence). CDR3 length: 17 residues. V was cut by 7 bases and J by 7 bases, with 25 bases left in between. CDR3 amino acids: CASTPPGTPLVGEKLFF. The CDR3 bases are TGTGCCAGTACCCCCCCGGGAACCCCCCTTGTTGGTGAAAAACTGTTTTTT.

The CDR3 loop is CASKTSGRTDTQYF. CDR3 nucleotide sequence: TGTGCCAGCAAGACTAGCGGGCGCACAGATACGCAGTATTTT. The V call is TRBV7-2, the J call TRBJ2-3; 10 bases are shared with TRBD2. V was clipped by 7 bases and J by 1 base; unmatched bases: 2. Germline V gives CDR1 SGHTA, CDR2 FQGNSA. The CDR3 covers 14 residues.

This chain uses TRBV18 with TRBJ1-1, with D unclear. CDR1 is KGHSH and CDR2 is LQKENI in the germline V gene. Deletions cut 3 bases from V and 1 base from J, with 12 bases between. This CDR3 region has 15 residues. CDR3 nucleotides: TGTGCCAGCTCACCTTCCGTTGCGGGGAACACTGAAGCTTTCTTT. Its translation: CASSPSVAGNTEAFF.

The chain recombines TRBV9 with TRBJ2-2; perhaps TRBD2 as D (6 bases). The length of the CDR3 is 20 residues. Trimming took off 10 bases at V and 5 bases at J, with 36 bases between the two ends. Per the germline V gene, CDR1 is SGDLS and CDR2 is YYNGEE. In DNA, the CDR3 is TGTGCCCGCGGTCCTCATCCCCCCGCTTCCGGGACTCATAGGACCGGGGAGCTGTTTTTT. Translating gives CARGPHPPASGTHRTGELFF.

The DNA for the CDR3 is TGTGCCAGCAGCTCCGACGGGACAGCTGGCTACGAGCAGTACTTC. Amino acids: CASSSDGTAGYEQYF. The V gene is TRBV7-3, the J gene TRBJ2-7; TRBD1 matches at 7 bases. Germline V lookup: CDR1 SGHTA, CDR2 FQGTGA. The CDR3 covers 15 residues. After removal of 4 bases from V and 3 bases from J, the junction contained 9 bases not matched to a gene.

The V gene is TRBV28, the J gene TRBJ1-3; TRBD1 agrees at 8 bases. Germline V gives CDR1 MDHEN, CDR2 SYDVKM. The CDR3 runs 16 residues. With V trimmed by 5 bases and J by 5 bases, 11 bases remained unmatched. The CDR3 region has the DNA TGTGCCAGCAGTCCCCCGATCGGGACAGGAAGAAACACCATATATTTT. Amino acid sequence: CASSPPIGTGRNTIYF. The full variable domain, completed using reference TRBV28 and TRBJ1-3, is DVKVTQSSRYLVKRTGEKVFLECVQDMDHENMFWYRQDPGLGLRLIYFSYDVKMKEKGDIPEGYSVSREKKERFSLILESASTNQTSMYLCASSPPIGTGRNTIYFGEGSWLTVV.

The rearrangement links TRBV4-3 to TRBJ2-7, with a possible D match to TRBD2 (6 bases). The germline gives CDR1 LGHNA, CDR2 YSLEER. The CDR3 is 13 amino acids. Trimming took 0 bases from V and 4 from J, leaving 7 bases between them. CDR3 sequence: CASSQEGGYEQYF. CDR3 coding DNA: TGCGCCAGCAGCCAAGAGGGGGGTTACGAGCAGTACTTC.

The chain carries TRBV30 and TRBJ2-1; 9 nucleotides match TRBD2. CDR1 and CDR2 (germline): GTSNPN, SVGIG (reference sequence). The CDR3 sequence is 14 residues long. With V trimmed by 2 bases and J by 10 bases, 9 bases remained unmatched. The CDR3 region is CAWSRVPLAGEQFF. For the CDR3, the DNA is TGTGCCTGGAGTCGCGTTCCCCTAGCGGGGGAGCAGTTCTTC.

V usage is TRBV14 and J usage is TRBJ1-5; D uncertain. This CDR3 has 13 amino acids. The germline V gene encodes CDR1 SGHDN and CDR2 FVKESK. The V end was cut by 0 bases, the J end by 7 bases, with 7 bases between. The CDR3 sequence is CASSQDLRQPQHF. As DNA, the CDR3 is TGTGCCAGCAGCCAAGATCTGCGGCAGCCCCAGCATTTT. Filled out from reference TRBV14 and TRBJ1-5, the complete variable domain reads EAGVTQFPSHSVIEKGQTVTLRCDPISGHDNLYWYRRVMGKEIKFLLHFVKESKQDESGMPNNRFLAERTGGTYSTLKVQPAELEDSGVYFCASSQDLRQPQHFGDGTRLSIL.

V is TRBV4-2 and J is TRBJ2-3; D might be TRBD1 (5 bases). Trimming shortened V by 4 bases and J by 3 bases, and 11 bases separated the two germline ends. The CDR3 extends over 14 amino acids. Germline CDR1 reads LGHNA; CDR2 reads YNFKEQ. CDR3 DNA: TGTGCCAGCAGCCGGAAAAGGGGAACAGATACGCAGTATTTT. Encoded protein: CASSRKRGTDTQYF.

This clone occurred once. This sequence joins TRBV5-1 and TRBJ1-5; D uncertain. The V end lost 0 bases, the J end lost 1 base, and 11 bases lay between the germline ends. Germline CDR1 SGHRS, CDR2 YFSETQ. This CDR3 contains 16 residues. The CDR3 DNA is TGCGCCAGCAGCTTGGGGCCACAGCAAAGCAATCAGCCCCAGCATTTT. Its protein product is CASSLGPQQSNQPQHF.

The chain employs TRBV5-4 and TRBJ1-2, with 8 positions matching TRBD1. Germline V gives CDR1 SGHNT, CDR2 YYREEE (reference sequence). The CDR3 sequence is 14 residues long. V gave up 1 base and J gave up 8 bases; unmatched junction bases: 7. Here the CDR3 DNA reads TGTGCCAGCAGCTTGAGGACAGGGAGCGCCGGCTACACCTTC. Amino acids: CASSLRTGSAGYTF.

The J gene is TRBJ2-7, the V gene TRBV14, with 9 bases identical to TRBD2. CDR3 length: 16 amino acids. In germline, CDR1 is SGHDN, CDR2 FVKESK. With 1 base clipped from V and 2 bases from J, the junction kept 6 bases outside the gene matches. This CDR3 reads CASSQGPERGAYEQYF. The CDR3, as DNA: TGTGCCAGCAGCCAAGGACCCGAGCGGGGGGCCTACGAGCAGTACTTC.